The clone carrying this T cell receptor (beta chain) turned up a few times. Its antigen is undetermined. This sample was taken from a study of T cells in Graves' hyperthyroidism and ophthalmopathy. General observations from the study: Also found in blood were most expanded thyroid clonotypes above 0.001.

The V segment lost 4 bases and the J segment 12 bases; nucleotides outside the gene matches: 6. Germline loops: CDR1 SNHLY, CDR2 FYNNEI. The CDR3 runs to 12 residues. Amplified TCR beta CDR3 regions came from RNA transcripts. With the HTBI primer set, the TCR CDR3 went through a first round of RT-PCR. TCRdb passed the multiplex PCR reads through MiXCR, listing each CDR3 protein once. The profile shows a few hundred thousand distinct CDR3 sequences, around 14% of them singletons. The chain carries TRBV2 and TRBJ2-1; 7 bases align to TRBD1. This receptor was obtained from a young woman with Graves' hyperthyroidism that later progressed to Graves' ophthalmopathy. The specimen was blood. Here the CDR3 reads CASSGEGAGQFF. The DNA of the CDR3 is TGTGCCAGCAGTGGTGAGGGGGCTGGGCAGTTCTTC.